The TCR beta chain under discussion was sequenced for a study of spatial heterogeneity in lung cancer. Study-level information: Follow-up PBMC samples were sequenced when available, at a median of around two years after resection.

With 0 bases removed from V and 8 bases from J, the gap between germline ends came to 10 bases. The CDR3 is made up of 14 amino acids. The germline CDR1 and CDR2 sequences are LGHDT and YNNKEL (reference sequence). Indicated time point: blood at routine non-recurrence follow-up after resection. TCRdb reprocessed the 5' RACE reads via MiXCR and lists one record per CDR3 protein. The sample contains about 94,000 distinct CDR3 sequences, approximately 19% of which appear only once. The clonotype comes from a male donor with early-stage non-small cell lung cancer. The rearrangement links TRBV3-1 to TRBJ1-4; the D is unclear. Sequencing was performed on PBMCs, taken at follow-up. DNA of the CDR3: TGTGCCAGCAGCCAAGACCCGGAGGACGAAAAACTGTTTTTT. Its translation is CASSQDPEDEKLFF.